One TCR beta chain is described in this entry. What it binds is not known. Donors likely had unrecorded immune exposures despite being nominally healthy when sampled. The sample belongs to a study of cytomegalovirus exposure and HLA in healthy donors. Overall study findings and caveats: Later on, an analysis tied some 17,000 TCR beta sequences to HLA alleles at 0.05 false discovery rate. Reportedly, fewer N-insertions than the roughly 700-donor mean appeared in an Asian-associated ancestry cluster in a later analysis.

Primers for the PCR totalled 60 Vbeta and 13 Jbeta. Methods used by the authors: Later analysis identified around 85 million unique TCR beta chains, approximately 10 million shared. Clones were sequenced by immunoSEQ multiplex PCR, and TCRdb holds only the in-frame ones, with some missing. V and J calls and clone size are copied from that table; D and trimming were computed from the DNA. The sample has some 130,000 clones; roughly two thirds are singletons. The sample comprised PBMCs. The clonotype comes from a man aged 30 to 45 in good health and CMV-seropositive.

The CDR3 here is CASSFRGPSGTNTGELFF. The CDR3 region has the DNA TGTGCCAGCAGTTTTAGGGGGCCTAGCGGGACCAACACCGGGGAGCTGTTTTTT. V and J are TRBV7-3 and TRBJ2-2, with 9 nucleotides matching TRBD2. J was trimmed by 2 bases and V by 6 bases; bases with no gene match: 13. From germline, CDR1 is SGHTA and CDR2 FQGTGA. This CDR3 is built from 18 residues.